This TCR beta chain was documented in a study of blood T cell repertoires in COVID-19. About the research overall: Samples taken during acute and convalescent COVID-19 were collected in the United States, Italy and Spain. T cells, B-cell-depleted T cells, or PBMCs supplied cDNA or gDNA.

This CDR3 region has 17 residues. Trimming took off 1 base at V and 7 bases at J, with 20 bases between the two ends. Germline lookup yields CDR1 LNHDA and CDR2 SQIVND (reference sequence). Original processing notes: Cell counts per sample came from amplifying reference gene primers. Assay used: immunoSEQ multiplex PCR; TCRdb lists only in-frame clones, some missing. That table is the source of V, J and clone size, and D and trimming were worked out from the DNA. The sample holds about 110,000 clones; 88% are singletons and the top ten take approximately 2.5%. This clonotype was sampled from a human donor in a cohort sampled during active COVID-19. The rearrangement joins TRBV19 to TRBJ1-5; D remains unclear. The specimen was peripheral blood. The CDR3, as DNA: TGTGCCAGTAGTATAGCTGGGGTTGAGGGTTTGGTGCAGCCCCAGCATTTT. It codes for CASSIAGVEGLVQPQHF.